The 27 T cell receptor beta chains listed next were all sequenced from one sample in a study of blood T cell repertoires in COVID-19. TCRdb's copy holds only in-frame clones and misses some; the assay was immunoSEQ multiplex PCR. The profile shows hundreds of thousands of clones, around nine tenths of them singletons. The sequenced material came from peripheral blood. The receptors come from an older man with acute or convalescent COVID-19.

This chain connects TRBV11-2 to TRBJ2-7; D unclear. Germline CDR1 and CDR2: SGHAT and FQNNGV. The CDR3 contains 12 residues. Trimming stripped 5 bases from V and 4 bases from J, with 9 bases between. Here the CDR3 DNA reads TGTGCCAGCAGCCCTATTAGTTACGAGCAGTACTTC. Its protein is CASSPISYEQYF.

The gene calls are TRBV7-8 and TRBJ1-5, with 8 bases identical to TRBD1. The J segment lost 5 bases and the V segment lost 5 bases, leaving 5 bases of the junction unmatched. The CDR3 totals 14 residues. Germline CDR1 and CDR2: SGHVS and FQNEAQ. The CDR3 region is CASSAGTGDQPQHF. Written as DNA, the CDR3 is TGTGCCAGCAGCGCCGGGACAGGTGATCAGCCCCAGCATTTT.

The V call is TRBV29-1, the J call TRBJ1-4; D not resolved. Germline lookup yields CDR1 SQVTM and CDR2 ANQGSEA. CDR3 length: 13 residues. Trimming stripped 6 bases from V and 4 bases from J, with 12 bases between. The CDR3 nucleotides are TGCAGCGTCCGGGTCTTGGGTAATGAAAAACTGTTTTTT. Translating it yields CSVRVLGNEKLFF. Full variable domain (outside the CDR3, taken from reference TRBV29-1 and TRBJ1-4): SAVISQKPSRDICQRGTSLTIQCQVDSQVTMMFWYRQQPGQSLTLIATANQGSEATYESGFVIDKFPISRPNLTFSTLTVSNMSPEDSSIYLCSVRVLGNEKLFFGSGTQLSVL.

This clone has just a few counts. This rearrangement joins TRBV18 to TRBJ2-3; possibly TRBD1 for D (6 bases). The germline V gene has CDR1 KGHSH and CDR2 LQKENI. V lost 4 bases, J lost 2 bases, and 7 bases lay in between. The CDR3 has 13 amino acids. Here the CDR3 DNA reads TGTGCCAGCTCACGGGACACCACAGATACGCAGTATTTT. This encodes CASSRDTTDTQYF.

This chain uses TRBV19 with TRBJ2-2, with 7 bases aligning to TRBD1. The CDR3 contains 15 residues. Trimming at V came to 3 bases and at J to 3 bases, leaving 4 bases not matched to a gene. Per germline, CDR1 LNHDA and CDR2 SQIVND (reference sequence). CDR3 nucleotides: TGTGCCAGTAGTATTGGACAGGAGGACACCGGGGAGCTGTTTTTT. This codes for CASSIGQEDTGELFF.

The J gene is TRBJ1-1, the V gene TRBV6-5; 8 positions agree with TRBD1. Trimming removed 4 bases from V and 5 bases from J; junction bases left unmatched: 9. Per germline, CDR1 MNHEY and CDR2 SVGAGI. This CDR3 comprises 15 residues. The DNA for the CDR3 is TGTGCCAGCAGTTCCCGGACAGGGAGGCTAACTGAAGCTTTCTTT. Translated, it gives CASSSRTGRLTEAFF.

V is TRBV19 and J is TRBJ1-5, with D maybe TRBD1 (5 bases). The CDR3 consists of 16 residues. CDR1 is LNHDA, CDR2 SQIVND, per germline (reference sequence). Trimming took 3 bases from V and 4 from J, leaving 16 bases between them. The CDR3 DNA follows: TGTGCCAGTAGTATTACAGGAGGGTTAGGGAATCAGCCCCAGCATTTT. Its translation is CASSITGGLGNQPQHF.

The CDR3 here is CASSQSLEGLLTDTQYF. The CDR3 DNA sequence: TGTGCCAGCAGCCAATCTCTGGAGGGCCTTTTGACAGATACGCAGTATTTT. The V and J genes are TRBV16 and TRBJ2-3; tentative D call: TRBD2 (6 bases). V was clipped by 0 bases and J by 3 bases, with 16 bases between them. Germline CDR1 and CDR2: KGHSY and FQNENV. The length of the CDR3 is 17 residues.

This clone is a singleton in its sample. The V gene is TRBV27, the J gene TRBJ1-2; the D gene is possibly TRBD1 (6 bases). Germline-derived CDR1 and CDR2 are MNHEY and SMNVEV (reference sequence). V lost 6 bases to trimming and J lost 2 bases, with 19 bases between them. The CDR3 consists of 16 residues. The CDR3 reads CASRTFGTTLNYGYTF. The CDR3 DNA sequence: TGTGCCAGCAGAACTTTCGGGACAACTTTAAACTATGGCTACACCTTC.

This chain connects TRBV6-5 to TRBJ2-3; the match to TRBD1 covers 7 bases. The CDR3 consists of 16 residues. V was pared by 2 bases and J by 4 bases, with 9 bases of the junction left unmatched. Germline CDR1 is MNHEY and CDR2 is SVGAGI. The CDR3 is CASSYVGTEPSDTQYF. As DNA, the CDR3 is TGTGCCAGCAGTTACGTTGGGACAGAACCCTCAGATACGCAGTATTTT.

J is TRBJ2-5 and V is TRBV19; 8 bases are shared with TRBD1. Trimming removed 1 base from V and 4 bases from J; junction bases left unmatched: 8. This CDR3 region has 16 residues. From germline, CDR1 is LNHDA and CDR2 SQIVND (reference sequence). The DNA of the CDR3 is TGTGCCAGTAGTATAGGGCGGACAGGGAACACAGAGACCCAGTACTTC. It translates to CASSIGRTGNTETQYF.

The gene calls are TRBV29-1 and TRBJ1-2; 7 nucleotides agree with TRBD1. The CDR3 runs to 14 residues. Losses at the gene ends were 7 bases for V and 0 bases for J; bases not matched to a gene: 8. Germline lookup yields CDR1 SQVTM and CDR2 ANQGSEA. CDR3 nucleotides: TGCAGCGACTCCGACAGGGAAGCTAACTATGGCTACACCTTC. It specifies CSDSDREANYGYTF.

The V call is TRBV6-1, the J call TRBJ2-5; 9 bases are a match to TRBD2. J lost 3 bases, V lost 3 bases, and 11 bases had no gene match. CDR1 MNHNS and CDR2 SASEGT come from the germline V gene. The CDR3 has 17 residues. The CDR3 region has the DNA TGTGCCAGCAGTGATCTCCGCGGGCGGGGGGGAGAAGAGACCCAGTACTTC. Translated, it gives CASSDLRGRGGEETQYF.

The chain couples TRBV6-5 to TRBJ1-2; 11 bases are a match to TRBD1. The junction had 5 bases not matched to a gene; V was cut back by 6 bases and J by 2 bases. Germline assignment: CDR1 MNHEY and CDR2 SVGAGI. This CDR3 is 15 amino acids long. CDR3 region: CASRPWDRGNYGYTF. As DNA, the CDR3 is TGTGCCAGCAGGCCCTGGGACAGGGGGAACTATGGCTACACCTTC.

This rearrangement joins TRBV5-8 to TRBJ1-6; TRBD1 agrees at 8 bases. V shed 3 bases, J shed 1 base, and the junction held 9 bases outside the gene matches. Germline V CDR1 and CDR2: SGHTS, YDEGEE. The CDR3 has 18 amino acids. CDR3 in amino acids: CASSSGQAAISYNSPLHF. The CDR3 DNA reads TGTGCCAGCAGCTCGGGACAGGCGGCCATATCCTATAATTCACCCCTCCACTTT.

The chain uses TRBV7-2 and TRBJ2-1; 11 bases match TRBD2. From germline, CDR1 is SGHTA and CDR2 FQGNSA. After removal of 6 bases from V and 7 bases from J, the junction contained 11 bases not matched to a gene. The CDR3 length is 16 residues. The CDR3 DNA is TGTGCCAGCAGTCCTACTAGCGGGGGACACCGTAATGAGCAGTTCTTC. Residues: CASSPTSGGHRNEQFF. Together with reference TRBV7-2 and TRBJ2-1, the CDR3 gives the full variable domain: GAGVSQSPSNKVTEKGKDVELRCDPISGHTALYWYRQSLGQGLEFLIYFQGNSAPDKSGLPSDRFSAERTGGSVSTLTIQRTQQEDSAVYLCASSPTSGGHRNEQFFGPGTRLTVL.

The rearrangement joins TRBV27 to TRBJ2-2; TRBD1 might be the D (7 bases). V shed 2 bases and J shed 4 bases, with 11 bases lying between them. Per the germline V gene, CDR1 is MNHEY and CDR2 is SMNVEV (reference sequence). This CDR3 contains 15 residues. CDR3 region: CASSLRQGGTGELFF. CDR3 bases: TGTGCCAGCAGTTTAAGACAGGGAGGCACCGGGGAGCTGTTTTTT.

This clone was detected once. The V call is TRBV5-4, the J call TRBJ1-1; D is perhaps TRBD1 (5 bases). V was cut by 0 bases and J by 3 bases, with 9 bases left in between. CDR3 length: 14 amino acids. From germline, CDR1 is SGHNT and CDR2 YYREEE (reference sequence). The CDR3 region has the DNA TGTGCCAGCAGCTTGGTTAGCAGGGACACTGAAGCTTTCTTT. Its translation: CASSLVSRDTEAFF.

This clone was detected only once. The rearrangement uses TRBV6-5 and TRBJ2-4; the match to TRBD1 covers 9 bases. CDR3 size: 14 residues. The germline CDR1 and CDR2 sequences are MNHEY and SVGAGI. Trimming removed 6 bases from V and 3 bases from J; junction bases left unmatched: 3. CDR3 amino acids: CASRKTGGKNIQYF. CDR3 nucleotides: TGTGCCAGCAGGAAGACAGGGGGCAAAAACATTCAGTACTTC.

This clone ranks as medium-sized. This chain links TRBV13 with TRBJ1-2; 7 bases are a match to TRBD1. The CDR3 spans 13 residues. CDR1 and CDR2 from the germline V gene are PRHDT and FYEKMQ (reference sequence). With V trimmed by 4 bases and J by 5 bases, 4 bases remained unmatched. DNA of the CDR3: TGTGCCAGCAGCTACGGACAGGCATATGGCTACACCTTC. It codes for CASSYGQAYGYTF.

This chain joins TRBV29-1 and TRBJ2-1; 12 bases are shared with TRBD2. CDR3 size: 13 residues. The junction had 4 bases not matched to a gene; V was cut back by 5 bases and J by 8 bases. The V gene's germline CDR1 is SQVTM and CDR2 ANQGSEA. The CDR3 DNA is TGCAGCGTTCGACTAGCGGGAGAACATGAGCAGTTCTTC. Encoded protein: CSVRLAGEHEQFF.

This clone has more than one count but fewer than ten. The rearrangement uses TRBV5-1 and TRBJ1-2; D remains ambiguous. This CDR3 contains 14 residues. Germline CDR1 reads SGHRS; CDR2 reads YFSETQ. V lost 4 bases and J lost 2, with 12 bases in between. CDR3 coding DNA: TGCGCCAGCAGCCGTCTGCGGGGAAACTATGGCTACACCTTC. It is translated as CASSRLRGNYGYTF.

Here the CDR3 DNA reads TGTGCCAGCAGCCAAGAACTAGCGGGGATCACAGATACGCAGTATTTT. Translating it yields CASSQELAGITDTQYF. This rearrangement joins TRBV4-2 to TRBJ2-3; the match to TRBD2 covers 10 bases. Germline V gene data show CDR1 as LGHNA and CDR2 as YNFKEQ. The CDR3 runs to 16 residues. Unmatched junction bases numbered 2, after V lost 0 bases and J lost 2 bases.

This sequence joins TRBV19 and TRBJ2-1, with 7 nucleotides matching TRBD1. V trimming: 6 bases; J trimming: 11 bases; junction bases outside the gene matches: 7. The CDR3 totals 12 residues. Germline CDR1 LNHDA, CDR2 SQIVND (reference sequence). The CDR3 region is CASSRQGKKQFF. DNA of the CDR3: TGTGCCAGTAGCCGACAGGGTAAGAAGCAGTTCTTC. Full variable domain (outside the CDR3, taken from reference TRBV19 and TRBJ2-1): DGGITQSPKYLFRKEGQNVTLSCEQNLNHDAMYWYRQDPGQGLRLIYYSQIVNDFQKGDIAEGYSVSREKKESFPLTVTSAQKNPTAFYLCASSRQGKKQFFGPGTRLTVL.

This chain links TRBV7-9 with TRBJ1-1; no clear D. This CDR3 comprises 11 residues. Germline CDR1 and CDR2: SEHNR and FQNEAQ (reference sequence). With 5 bases removed from V and 7 bases from J, the gap between germline ends came to 8 bases. This CDR3 reads CASSPGGEAFF. In nucleotides, the CDR3 is TGTGCCAGCAGCCCGGGTGGTGAAGCTTTCTTT.

V is TRBV27 and J is TRBJ1-5, with 9 positions matching TRBD1. This CDR3 has 15 amino acids. CDR1 and CDR2 from the germline V gene are MNHEY and SMNVEV (reference sequence). After removal of 6 bases from V and 4 bases from J, the junction contained 7 bases not matched to a gene. CDR3 bases: TGTGCCAGCAGCCTTGGACAGGGGTGGAATCAGCCCCAGCATTTT. It yields the protein CASSLGQGWNQPQHF.

This chain links TRBV6-5 with TRBJ2-5; 9 bases match TRBD1. V shed 6 bases and J 4 bases; nucleotides not matched to a gene: 3. The germline gives CDR1 MNHEY, CDR2 SVGAGI. This CDR3 is 13 amino acids long. The CDR3 protein is CASRRTGAETQYF. The CDR3 region has the DNA TGTGCCAGCAGGCGGACAGGGGCAGAGACCCAGTACTTC.